The 24 T cell receptor beta chains presented below share a single source sample, sequenced in a study of blood T cell repertoires in COVID-19. Method: immunoSEQ multiplex PCR; TCRdb's copy keeps in-frame clones and lacks some. In the table there are some 200,000 clones, roughly nine tenths of which are singletons. The sequenced sample was PBMCs or T cells enriched from blood (not recorded which). The receptors derive from a woman in her fifties or sixties in a cohort exposed to, infected with or recovered from COVID-19 (not recorded which).

J is TRBJ1-5 and V is TRBV29-1, with 9 bases matching TRBD1. CDR3 length equals 13 residues. Germline-derived CDR1 and CDR2 are SQVTM and ANQGSEA. J was trimmed by 4 bases and V by 7 bases; bases with no gene match: 5. CDR3 residues: CSAETGGNQPQHF. For the CDR3, the DNA is TGCAGCGCCGAGACAGGGGGTAATCAGCCCCAGCATTTT.

J is TRBJ1-3 and V is TRBV12-3 or TRBV12-4; D is undetermined. The germline V and J ends were trimmed by 8 bases and 0 bases, with 8 bases remaining between them. The CDR3 consists of 13 residues. The DNA of the CDR3 is TGTGCCAGCTCCCAGGTCTCTGGAAACACCATATATTTT. Translation gives CASSQVSGNTIYF.

CDR3 coding DNA: TGCGCCAGCAGTGTGACACCGAATTCACCCCTCCACTTT. It yields the protein CASSVTPNSPLHF. The chain employs TRBV10-1 and TRBJ1-6; D is unresolved. The germline V gene has CDR1 WNHNN and CDR2 SYGVQD (reference sequence). The V and J ends lost 4 bases and 7 bases respectively, with 8 bases between them. The CDR3 has 13 amino acids.

The chain has TRBV6-5 and TRBJ2-1; TRBD2 matches 9 bases. Germline CDR1 reads MNHEY; CDR2 reads SVGAGI. J gave up 4 bases and V 6 bases, and 7 bases lay outside the gene matches. The CDR3 consists of 15 residues. The CDR3 DNA follows: TGTGCCAGCAGCCGCGGGCTAGCGGGGTACAATGAGCAGTTCTTC. This sequence encodes CASSRGLAGYNEQFF.

The DNA of the CDR3 is TGTGCCAGTAGTGTTCAGGGGGCAAAGAATGAGCAGTTCTTC. The encoded protein is CASSVQGAKNEQFF. The rearrangement uses TRBV19 and TRBJ2-1; 8 bases match TRBD1. The CDR3 has 14 amino acids. Germline loops: CDR1 LNHDA, CDR2 SQIVND (reference sequence). V gave up 5 bases and J gave up 7 bases; unmatched junction bases: 7.

The rearrangement joins TRBV7-9 to TRBJ1-1, with D maybe TRBD1 (6 bases). The CDR3 has 12 amino acids. V shed 5 bases and J shed 7 bases, with 11 bases lying between them. The V gene's germline CDR1 is SEHNR and CDR2 FQNEAQ (reference sequence). CDR3 amino acids: CASSQRGLEAFF. CDR3 nucleotide sequence: TGTGCCAGCAGCCAGCGGGGGCTTGAAGCTTTCTTT.

This clone showed up just once. The V gene is TRBV30, the J gene TRBJ2-1; TRBD2 matches 13 bases. Trimming removed 4 bases from V and 8 bases from J; junction bases left unmatched: 14. Germline CDR1 GTSNPN, CDR2 SVGIG (reference sequence). CDR3 length: 17 residues. The CDR3 bases are TGTGCCTGGACGCGGGGAAGGACTAGCGGGGGTGGTCATGAGCAGTTCTTC. It encodes CAWTRGRTSGGGHEQFF. Full variable domain (outside the CDR3, taken from reference TRBV30 and TRBJ2-1): SQTIHQWPATLVQPVGSPLSLECTVEGTSNPNLYWYRQAAGRGLQLLFYSVGIGQISSEVPQNLSASRPQDRQFILSSKKLLLSDSGFYLCAWTRGRTSGGGHEQFFGPGTRLTVL.

The rearrangement links TRBV9 to TRBJ2-2; TRBD2 agrees at 9 bases. The CDR3 length is 13 residues. The germline V gene has CDR1 SGDLS and CDR2 YYNGEE. The V segment lost 4 bases and the J segment 12 bases; nucleotides outside the gene matches: 7. The CDR3 coding sequence is TGTGCCAGCAGCCCCATTAGCGGGGGTAAGCTGTTTTTT. Protein product: CASSPISGGKLFF. Drawing the rest from reference TRBV9 and TRBJ2-2, the complete variable domain is DSGVTQTPKHLITATGQRVTLRCSPRSGDLSVYWYQQSLDQGLQFLIQYYNGEERAKGNILERFSAQQFPDLHSELNLSSLELGDSALYFCASSPISGGKLFFGEGSRLTVL.

V and J are TRBV4-2 and TRBJ1-2; 8 bases fit TRBD1. This CDR3 is built from 16 residues. Germline trimming cut 4 bases from V and 6 bases from J; bases unmatched to any gene: 13. The germline V gene has CDR1 LGHNA and CDR2 YNFKEQ. CDR3: CASSPGQGSGLNGYTF. DNA of the CDR3: TGTGCCAGCAGCCCTGGACAGGGATCAGGCCTCAATGGCTACACCTTC.

CDR3 sequence (DNA): TGTGCCTCAGGCGGCGGGGGGGGCACAGATACGCAGTATTTT. Its translation: CASGGGGGTDTQYF. The V gene is TRBV10-3, the J gene TRBJ2-3, with 9 bases fitting TRBD2. This CDR3 region has 14 residues. Germline-derived CDR1 and CDR2 are ENHRY and SYGVKD. The V segment lost 11 bases and the J segment 1 base; nucleotides outside the gene matches: 7.

The V gene is TRBV5-1, the J gene TRBJ2-3; 8 bases align to TRBD1. CDR1 is SGHRS, CDR2 YFSETQ, per germline. The V and J ends lost 3 bases and 4 bases, in that order; junction bases with no gene match: 4. This CDR3 comprises 14 residues. CDR3 loop: CASSSRQGSDTQYF. The CDR3 nucleotides read TGCGCCAGCAGCTCTAGACAGGGGTCAGATACGCAGTATTTT. Variable domain in full (rest from reference TRBV5-1 and TRBJ2-3): KAGVTQTPRYLIKTRGQQVTLSCSPISGHRSVSWYQQTPGQGLQFLFEYFSETQRNKGNFPGRFSGRQFSNSRSEMNVSTLELGDSALYLCASSSRQGSDTQYFGPGTRLTVL.

The chain uses TRBV6-1 and TRBJ1-3, with TRBD1 as a possible D gene (6 bases). The length of the CDR3 is 16 residues. Trimming shortened V by 0 bases and J by 1 base, and 10 bases separated the two germline ends. CDR1 MNHNS and CDR2 SASEGT come from the germline V gene. The CDR3 nucleotides read TGTGCCAGCAGTGAAGCGAGCACAGGGTCTGGAAACACCATATATTTT. This encodes CASSEASTGSGNTIYF.

The rearrangement links TRBV4-2 to TRBJ1-2, with 8 nucleotides matching TRBD1. The CDR3 is made up of 14 amino acids. Germline CDR1 is LGHNA and CDR2 is YNFKEQ. V was clipped by 4 bases and J by 4 bases; unmatched bases: 5. The CDR3 is CASSPTTGVYGYTF. Written as DNA, the CDR3 is TGTGCCAGCAGCCCCACGACAGGGGTCTATGGCTACACCTTC.

The rearrangement joins TRBV6-5 to TRBJ2-7, with 7 bases lining up with TRBD1. With 1 base clipped from V and 4 bases from J, the junction kept 7 bases outside the gene matches. CDR3 length: 15 amino acids. Germline V CDR1 and CDR2: MNHEY, SVGAGI. CDR3 residues: CASSYYSDREYEQYF. In DNA form, the CDR3 reads TGTGCCAGCAGTTACTATTCCGACAGGGAGTACGAGCAGTACTTC.

The V call is TRBV29-1, the J call TRBJ1-5; weak D call: TRBD1 (5 bases). The CDR3 is 12 amino acids. Germline loops: CDR1 SQVTM, CDR2 ANQGSEA. V was cut by 4 bases and J by 7 bases, with 11 bases left in between. CDR3 nucleotide sequence: TGCAGCGTTGTGACAGCGGGACAGCCCCAGCATTTT. Translated, it gives CSVVTAGQPQHF.

This clone was seen just once. This chain connects TRBV2 to TRBJ1-6; 8 bases are a match to TRBD1. J lost 7 bases, V lost 5 bases, and 7 bases had no gene match. The CDR3 contains 15 residues. Germline CDR1 and CDR2: SNHLY and FYNNEI. The CDR3 reads CASSPQGVSNSPLHF. CDR3 sequence (DNA): TGTGCCAGCAGTCCACAGGGGGTTTCCAATTCACCCCTCCACTTT.

V is TRBV15 and J is TRBJ2-1, with D tentatively TRBD1 (5 bases). The CDR3 totals 15 residues. Germline V gene data show CDR1 as LNHNV and CDR2 as YYDKDF (reference sequence). Between the trimmed V and J ends, which lost 1 base and 4 bases, there was a span of 11 bases. The CDR3 spells CATSRVNRGYNEQFF. Written as DNA, the CDR3 is TGTGCCACCAGCAGAGTTAATAGGGGTTACAATGAGCAGTTCTTC.

The V gene is TRBV9, the J gene TRBJ2-1; 15 bases fit TRBD2. Trimming cost V 3 bases and J 1 base; bases outside gene matches: 5. This CDR3 region has 18 residues. CDR1 is SGDLS and CDR2 is YYNGEE in the germline V gene. CDR3 in amino acids: CASSGRTSGGASYNEQFF. The CDR3 bases are TGTGCCAGCAGCGGCCGGACTAGCGGGGGGGCTTCCTACAATGAGCAGTTCTTC.

V is TRBV5-4 and J is TRBJ1-1; 8 bases agree with TRBD1. Per the germline V gene, CDR1 is SGHNT and CDR2 is YYREEE (reference sequence). The trim removed 4 bases at V and 3 bases at J, leaving 8 bases unmatched. The length of the CDR3 is 15 residues. The CDR3 region has the DNA TGTGCCAGCAGCCCCGGACAGGGTGATGACACTGAAGCTTTCTTT. Residues: CASSPGQGDDTEAFF.

The table lists this clone with a few counts. CDR3 DNA: TGTGCCAGCAGTCCTCTAGCGGGGCAATTGAGAACGCAGTATTTT. Translated, it gives CASSPLAGQLRTQYF. The chain has TRBV7-2 and TRBJ2-3; 9 bases agree with TRBD2. This CDR3 spans 15 amino acids. Per germline, CDR1 SGHTA and CDR2 FQGNSA. Trimming cost V 6 bases and J 9 bases; bases outside gene matches: 13. The full variable domain, completed using reference TRBV7-2 and TRBJ2-3, is GAGVSQSPSNKVTEKGKDVELRCDPISGHTALYWYRQSLGQGLEFLIYFQGNSAPDKSGLPSDRFSAERTGGSVSTLTIQRTQQEDSAVYLCASSPLAGQLRTQYFGPGTRLTVL.

The rearrangement links TRBV30 to TRBJ1-4; D is unresolved. V was pared by 0 bases and J by 6 bases, with 5 bases between. CDR3 length: 12 amino acids. The germline V gene has CDR1 GTSNPN and CDR2 SVGIG (reference sequence). The CDR3: CAWSVLDEKLFF. Written as DNA, the CDR3 is TGTGCCTGGAGTGTACTGGATGAAAAACTGTTTTTT.

V usage is TRBV4-3 and J usage is TRBJ1-1, with D possibly TRBD1 on 5 matching bases. Germline V CDR1 and CDR2: LGHNA, YSLEER. V lost 5 bases to trimming and J lost 0 bases, with 22 bases between them. The CDR3 runs to 18 residues. This CDR3 is CASSSHAWGGDLNTEAFF. The CDR3 nucleotides are TGCGCCAGCAGCTCACATGCCTGGGGGGGGGACTTGAACACTGAAGCTTTCTTT.

J is TRBJ1-2 and V is TRBV5-4; 8 positions agree with TRBD1. CDR3 length: 15 amino acids. After removal of 1 base from V and 8 bases from J, the junction contained 10 bases not matched to a gene. From germline, CDR1 is SGHNT and CDR2 YYREEE (reference sequence). The CDR3 is CASSLYSQGAEGYTF. DNA of the CDR3: TGTGCCAGCAGCTTGTACAGTCAGGGGGCCGAGGGCTACACCTTC.

This chain uses TRBV3-1 (or the pseudogene TRBV3-2) with TRBJ2-2; D might be TRBD2 (6 bases). Germline V gene data show CDR1 as LGHDT and CDR2 as YNNKEL (reference sequence). This CDR3 is 15 amino acids long. Trimming shortened V by 6 bases and J by 2 bases, and 13 bases separated the two germline ends. The CDR3 here is CASRQTGTNTGELFF. CDR3 in DNA: TGTGCCAGCAGACAAACCGGGACTAACACCGGGGAGCTGTTTTTT.